The clone carrying this T cell receptor beta chain showed up just a few times. Its antigen is currently unknown. This sample was taken from a study of response to subunit inactivated influenza vaccine. Whole-study results and caveats: The study's authors posited that every seasonal influenza vaccination enlists few new T cells.

Using its own MiXCR run on the RT-PCR reads, TCRdb lists one record per CDR3 protein. The sample includes hundreds of thousands of distinct CDR3 sequences, about 7.6% of them seen just once. The ends lost 0 bases at V and 6 bases at J; junction bases unmatched: 9. In germline, CDR1 is LGHDT, CDR2 YNNKEL (reference sequence). The CDR3 sequence is 16 residues long. Sequenced material: PBMCs from blood, taken less than 30 months after vaccination. This rearrangement joins TRBV3-1 to TRBJ2-7, with 9 bases identical to TRBD1. This clonotype was obtained from a man aged 45-69 years who received an inactivated influenza vaccine. The DNA of the CDR3 is TGTGCCAGCAGCCAAGACCCGTGGGACAGGGCTCCCGAGCAGTACTTC. As protein: CASSQDPWDRAPEQYF.